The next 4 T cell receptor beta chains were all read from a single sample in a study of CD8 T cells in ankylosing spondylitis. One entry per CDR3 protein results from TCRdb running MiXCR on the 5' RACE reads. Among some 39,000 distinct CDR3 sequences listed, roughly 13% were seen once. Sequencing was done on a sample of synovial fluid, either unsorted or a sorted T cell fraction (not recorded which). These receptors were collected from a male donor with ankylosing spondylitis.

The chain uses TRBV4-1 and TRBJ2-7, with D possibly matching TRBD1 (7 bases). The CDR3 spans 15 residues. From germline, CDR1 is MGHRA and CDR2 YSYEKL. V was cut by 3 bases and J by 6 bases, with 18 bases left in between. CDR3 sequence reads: CASSHEPQGRSEQYF. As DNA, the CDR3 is TGCGCCAGCAGCCACGAACCACAGGGGAGGTCCGAGCAGTACTTC.

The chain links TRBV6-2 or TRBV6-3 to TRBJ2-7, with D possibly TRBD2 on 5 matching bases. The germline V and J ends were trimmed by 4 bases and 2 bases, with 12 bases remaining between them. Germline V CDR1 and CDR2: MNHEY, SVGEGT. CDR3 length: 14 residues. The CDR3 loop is CASSWKAEAYEQYF. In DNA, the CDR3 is TGTGCCAGCAGTTGGAAAGCGGAGGCCTACGAGCAGTACTTC.

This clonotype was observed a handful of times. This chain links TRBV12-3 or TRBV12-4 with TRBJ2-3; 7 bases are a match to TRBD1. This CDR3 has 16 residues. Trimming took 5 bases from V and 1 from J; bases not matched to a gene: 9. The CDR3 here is CASSPETGSRTDTQYF. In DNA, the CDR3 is TGTGCCAGCAGTCCGGAGACAGGGTCTCGCACAGATACGCAGTATTTT.

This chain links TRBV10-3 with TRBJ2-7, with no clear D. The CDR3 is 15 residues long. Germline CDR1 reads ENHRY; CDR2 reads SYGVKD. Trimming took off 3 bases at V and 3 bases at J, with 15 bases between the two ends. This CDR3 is CAISDNWGVGYEQYF. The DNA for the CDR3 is TGTGCCATCAGTGATAATTGGGGTGTAGGCTACGAGCAGTACTTC.